These 28 T cell receptor beta chains came from one sample sequenced in a study of beta chain features in type 1 diabetes. Points from the study as a whole: Among patients with Type 1 diabetes, TCRB CDR3s were moderately but significantly shorter in every one of the four CD4+ subsets.

Antigens of these TCRs are unknown. The authors reverse transcribed all of the isolated RNA, so sequencing captured expressed TCRB transcripts. Sequencing used immunoSEQ multiplex PCR; TCRdb keeps in-frame clones, though not all of them. There are approximately 170,000 clones in the sample; 6.5% to 9.5% occur only once, and 0.94% lies in the top ten. Source material: central memory CD4+ T cells from blood. Every receptor here comes from a middle-aged woman with type 1 diabetes.

This clone was counted between two and nine times. J is TRBJ1-1 and V is TRBV9, with a possible D match to TRBD1 (5 bases). Germline V gene sequence: CDR1 SGDLS, CDR2 YYNGEE. The CDR3 length is 13 residues. V lost 5 bases to trimming and J lost 3 bases, with 11 bases between them. The CDR3 sequence is CASSRREDTEAFF. In DNA, the CDR3 is TGTGCCAGCAGTCGCAGGGAGGACACTGAAGCTTTCTTT.

The chain employs TRBV6-5 and TRBJ2-1, with 8 bases fitting TRBD2. Losses at the gene ends were 8 bases for V and 0 bases for J; bases not matched to a gene: 6. The V gene's germline CDR1 is MNHEY and CDR2 SVGAGI. The CDR3 has 15 amino acids. CDR3 amino acids: CASHPGGGSYNEQFF. CDR3 in DNA: TGTGCCAGCCACCCGGGAGGGGGCTCCTACAATGAGCAGTTCTTC.

Ten or more counts support this clone. The chain is built from TRBV7-2 and TRBJ1-2, with D maybe TRBD1 (6 bases). CDR3 length: 14 amino acids. Germline assignment: CDR1 SGHTA and CDR2 FQGNSA. Trimming stripped 5 bases from V and 2 bases from J, with 12 bases between. The CDR3 coding sequence is TGTGCCAGCAGCCCAGGGGTAGGGAACTATGGCTACACCTTC. It is translated as CASSPGVGNYGYTF.

The rearrangement joins TRBV4-1 to TRBJ2-7; weak D call: TRBD1 (9 bases). CDR3 length: 16 residues. Trimming removed 0 bases from V and 5 bases from J, with 17 bases in between. CDR1 and CDR2 (germline): MGHRA, YSYEKL. For the CDR3, the DNA is TGCGCCAGCAGCCAAGATAGCGGGACAGGGTGGGACGAGCAGTACTTC. Translated, it gives CASSQDSGTGWDEQYF.

This clone turned up a few times. The gene calls are TRBV29-1 and TRBJ2-6; 7 bases are a match to TRBD1. Germline V gene sequence: CDR1 SQVTM, CDR2 ANQGSEA. CDR3 length: 13 residues. V trimming: 3 bases; J trimming: 10 bases; junction bases outside the gene matches: 6. CDR3 protein: CSVERQGMNVLTF. Here the CDR3 DNA reads TGCAGCGTTGAGAGACAGGGTATGAACGTCCTGACTTTC.

This clone was detected a few times. The CDR3 sequence is CASSSQWGLKETQYF. The CDR3 bases are TGTGCCAGCAGCTCTCAATGGGGCCTTAAAGAGACCCAGTACTTC. This chain connects TRBV7-2 to TRBJ2-5; tentative D call: TRBD1 (5 bases). The CDR3 consists of 15 residues. Trimming took off 4 bases at V and 3 bases at J, with 15 bases between the two ends. CDR1 and CDR2 (germline): SGHTA, FQGNSA.

This clone showed up many times. This chain joins TRBV30 and TRBJ1-1; D is possibly TRBD1 (5 bases). From germline, CDR1 is GTSNPN and CDR2 SVGIG (reference sequence). V was clipped by 4 bases and J by 2 bases, with 8 bases between them. The CDR3 runs 12 residues. The chain's CDR3 is CAWKGTNTEAFF. DNA for the CDR3: TGTGCCTGGAAGGGGACTAACACTGAAGCTTTCTTT.

This clone was seen only a few times. V and J are TRBV7-9 and TRBJ1-5; 7 nucleotides match TRBD1. CDR3 size: 15 residues. The trim removed 4 bases at V and 0 bases at J, leaving 3 bases unmatched. Germline lookup yields CDR1 SEHNR and CDR2 FQNEAQ (reference sequence). CDR3 loop: CASSSRQGSNQPQHF. Here the CDR3 DNA reads TGTGCCAGCAGCTCCCGACAGGGTAGCAATCAGCCCCAGCATTTT.

The chain employs TRBV4-1 and TRBJ2-1; 14 nucleotides align to TRBD2. The ends lost 4 bases at V and 4 bases at J; junction bases unmatched: 9. In germline, CDR1 is MGHRA, CDR2 YSYEKL. The CDR3 has 18 residues. CDR3 sequence: CASSPRTSGGSLYNEQFF. DNA for the CDR3: TGCGCCAGCAGCCCCCGGACTAGCGGGGGGTCTCTATACAATGAGCAGTTCTTC.

The V call is TRBV6-5, the J call TRBJ2-1; D gene uncertain. V gave up 2 bases and J gave up 5 bases, with 13 bases separating them. From germline, CDR1 is MNHEY and CDR2 SVGAGI. The CDR3 contains 15 residues. The DNA for the CDR3 is TGTGCCAGCAGTTACGGTCGGTTCGGTGACAATGAGCAGTTCTTC. Protein sequence: CASSYGRFGDNEQFF.

This clone has just a few counts. The rearrangement links TRBV29-1 to TRBJ1-1, with TRBD1 matching over 10 bases. The J segment lost 3 bases and the V segment lost 5 bases, leaving 3 bases of the junction unmatched. Per the germline V gene, CDR1 is SQVTM and CDR2 is ANQGSEA. The CDR3 length is 13 residues. CDR3 amino acids: CSVRTGGDTEAFF. Written as DNA, the CDR3 is TGCAGCGTTCGGACAGGGGGGGACACTGAAGCTTTCTTT.

This chain uses TRBV7-8 with TRBJ2-1; D perhaps matches TRBD2 (6 bases). CDR3 length: 13 amino acids. CDR1 SGHVS and CDR2 FQNEAQ come from the germline V gene. V lost 8 bases to trimming and J lost 7 bases, with 15 bases between them. The CDR3 region is CASHLASVNEQFF. DNA of the CDR3: TGTGCCAGCCACTTAGCTAGCGTAAATGAGCAGTTCTTC.

This clone has more than one count but fewer than ten. This chain connects TRBV7-9 to TRBJ1-6, with TRBD1 as a possible D gene (5 bases). The CDR3 covers 15 residues. V was pared by 5 bases and J by 7 bases, with 15 bases between. Germline lookup yields CDR1 SEHNR and CDR2 FQNEAQ (reference sequence). CDR3 coding DNA: TGTGCCAGCAGCCCTCAGGGATGGGTAAATTCACCCCTCCACTTT. This codes for CASSPQGWVNSPLHF.

This clone turned up a few times. The chain joins TRBV27 to TRBJ1-1; 8 bases align to TRBD1. J lost 6 bases, V lost 3 bases, and 6 bases had no gene match. The CDR3 is 14 residues long. Germline CDR1 reads MNHEY; CDR2 reads SMNVEV (reference sequence). Here the CDR3 reads CASSFWGQASEAFF. CDR3 nucleotides: TGTGCCAGCAGTTTCTGGGGACAGGCGTCTGAAGCTTTCTTT.

The V and J genes are TRBV29-1 and TRBJ2-7; TRBD1 matches 9 bases. This CDR3 contains 14 residues. J lost 2 bases, V lost 7 bases, and 9 bases had no gene match. The germline CDR1 and CDR2 sequences are SQVTM and ANQGSEA. The CDR3 loop is CSARTGTGTYEQYF. CDR3 bases: TGCAGCGCAAGAACCGGGACAGGGACCTACGAGCAGTACTTC.

This clone was recorded a few times. The rearrangement joins TRBV4-3 to TRBJ2-1; 7 bases are a match to TRBD1. Germline V gene sequence: CDR1 LGHNA, CDR2 YSLEER. V shed 5 bases and J 7 bases; nucleotides not matched to a gene: 8. This CDR3 has 14 residues. The CDR3 reads CASSLRQGVNEQFF. DNA of the CDR3: TGCGCCAGCAGCTTACGACAGGGTGTAAATGAGCAGTTCTTC.

CDR3 protein: CASSSQGEVSPLHF. The CDR3 DNA follows: TGTGCCAGCAGCTCACAGGGGGAGGTGTCACCCCTCCACTTT. The rearrangement joins TRBV7-2 to TRBJ1-6; 8 bases map to TRBD1. Germline CDR1 and CDR2: SGHTA and FQGNSA. J gave up 10 bases and V 4 bases, and 6 bases lay outside the gene matches. This CDR3 comprises 14 residues.

This clone turned up a few times. The sample has other DNA sequences that encode this CDR3 too. In DNA, the CDR3 is TGTGCCAGCAGCGCGGACAGGGGTAGAGGCTACACCTTC. As protein: CASSADRGRGYTF. The genes are TRBV7-3 and TRBJ1-2; 9 nucleotides line up with TRBD1. Germline V lookup: CDR1 SGHTA, CDR2 FQGTGA. The CDR3 is 13 residues long. Trimming cost V 5 bases and J 8 bases; bases outside gene matches: 6.

This clone has only a few counts. The CDR3 DNA follows: TGTGCCAGCAGCTTTGGGCAGAATCAGCCCCAGCATTTT. Amino acid sequence: CASSFGQNQPQHF. The chain links TRBV7-6 to TRBJ1-5; D call uncertain. Germline loops: CDR1 SGHVS, CDR2 FNYEAQ. V lost 3 bases and J lost 4, with 7 bases in between. The CDR3 is 13 residues long.

The sample holds many counts of this clone. The J gene is TRBJ1-4, the V gene TRBV27; perhaps TRBD1 as D (6 bases). The CDR3 extends over 14 amino acids. V shed 5 bases and J shed 4 bases, with 11 bases lying between them. The germline gives CDR1 MNHEY, CDR2 SMNVEV (reference sequence). In nucleotides, the CDR3 is TGTGCCAGCAGTCCCGCACAGGGTAATGAAAAACTGTTTTTT. Translation: CASSPAQGNEKLFF. Supplemented by reference TRBV27 and TRBJ1-4, the full variable domain reads EAQVTQNPRYLITVTGKKLTVTCSQNMNHEYMSWYRQDPGLGLRQIYYSMNVEVTDKGDVPEGYKVSRKEKRNFPLILESPSPNQTSLYFCASSPAQGNEKLFFGSGTQLSVL.

This clone has more than one count but fewer than ten. The junction does not match germline at one end; this may be a read error. The rearrangement uses TRBV6-6 and TRBJ1-5; 8 bases agree with TRBD1. Germline V gives CDR1 MNHNY, CDR2 SVGAGI (reference sequence). This CDR3 spans 12 amino acids. The chain's CDR3 is CASSYRTGLINF. The CDR3 nucleotides read TGTGCCAGCAGTTACAGGACAGGGTTGATTAATTTT.

A few counts support this clone. This sequence joins TRBV18 and TRBJ1-1, with 11 bases aligning to TRBD1. V gave up 4 bases and J gave up 5 bases; unmatched junction bases: 3. Germline lookup yields CDR1 KGHSH and CDR2 LQKENI. This CDR3 is 14 amino acids long. CDR3 coding DNA: TGTGCCAGCTCACTAGGGACAGGGGGGACTGAAGCTTTCTTT. This gives the protein CASSLGTGGTEAFF.

V and J are TRBV2 and TRBJ2-7; weak D call: TRBD1 (5 bases). Germline CDR1 and CDR2: SNHLY and FYNNEI. This CDR3 comprises 12 residues. V was clipped by 7 bases and J by 1 base, with 8 bases between them. In DNA, the CDR3 is TGTGCCAGCAATGGGGCGTCCTACGAGCAGTACTTC. Its translation is CASNGASYEQYF.

This sequence joins TRBV6-6 and TRBJ2-3; TRBD2 agrees at 7 bases. Trimming took 4 bases from V and 3 from J; bases not matched to a gene: 4. CDR1 MNHNY and CDR2 SVGAGI come from the germline V gene (reference sequence). The CDR3 runs 14 residues. CDR3 DNA: TGTGCCAGCAGTTGGCTAGCGGCTACAGATACGCAGTATTTT. It translates to CASSWLAATDTQYF.

This clone has more than one count but fewer than ten. The chain is built from TRBV11-2 and TRBJ2-5; weak D call: TRBD2 (6 bases). The CDR3 covers 13 residues. The V end was cut by 5 bases, the J end by 5 bases, with 12 bases between. The germline V gene encodes CDR1 SGHAT and CDR2 FQNNGV. The chain's CDR3 is CASSPGRRETQYF. The CDR3 nucleotides read TGTGCCAGCAGCCCGGGGAGGCGGGAGACCCAGTACTTC.

This clone has just a few counts. This chain uses TRBV21-1 with TRBJ1-1. TRBV21-1 is designated a pseudogene. The CDR3 runs to 14 residues. The CDR3 here is CASSPMSLNTEAFF. Written as DNA, the CDR3 is TGTGCCAGCAGCCCGATGAGCTTGAACACTGAAGCTTTCTTT.

Concerning this clone: Other DNA sequences in the sample encode the same CDR3. This chain uses TRBV28 with TRBJ1-1, with 7 bases that match TRBD1. Germline loops: CDR1 MDHEN, CDR2 SYDVKM. This CDR3 has 14 residues. Germline trimming cut 3 bases from V and 3 bases from J; bases unmatched to any gene: 4. The CDR3 here is CASSLGRGDTEAFF. The CDR3 DNA is TGTGCCAGCAGTTTGGGCAGGGGGGACACTGAAGCTTTCTTT.

This clone was seen a few times. The chain carries TRBV7-3 and TRBJ2-1; 8 bases map to TRBD2. The CDR3 contains 15 residues. The V segment lost 5 bases and the J segment 10 bases; nucleotides outside the gene matches: 13. Germline lookup yields CDR1 SGHTA and CDR2 FQGTGA. The CDR3 sequence is CASSHRRVAGWEQFF. In DNA form, the CDR3 reads TGTGCCAGCAGCCACCGTCGGGTAGCGGGATGGGAGCAGTTCTTC.